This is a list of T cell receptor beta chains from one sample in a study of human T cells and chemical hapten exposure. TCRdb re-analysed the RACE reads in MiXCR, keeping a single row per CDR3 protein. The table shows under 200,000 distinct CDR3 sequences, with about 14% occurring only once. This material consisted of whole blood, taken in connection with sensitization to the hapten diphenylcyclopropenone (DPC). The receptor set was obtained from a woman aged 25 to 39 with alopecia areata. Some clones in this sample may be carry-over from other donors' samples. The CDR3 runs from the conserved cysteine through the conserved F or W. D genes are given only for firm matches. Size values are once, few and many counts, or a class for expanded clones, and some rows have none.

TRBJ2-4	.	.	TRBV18	TGTGCCAGCTCACCATCATACGGGGCGGACAAAAACATTCAGTACTTC	CASSPSYGADKNIQYF
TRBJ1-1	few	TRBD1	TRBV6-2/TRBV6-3	TGTGCCAGCAGTCAAAACAGGGGACGAGCTGAAGCTTTCTTT	CASSQNRGRAEAFF
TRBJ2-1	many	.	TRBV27	TGTGCCAGCAGTGTACAGAGCTCCTACAATGAGCAGTTCTTC	CASSVQSSYNEQFF
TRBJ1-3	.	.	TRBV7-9	TGTGCCAGCAGCTTGCAAGGGACGAGCCGGGGAAACACCATATATTTT	CASSLQGTSRGNTIYF
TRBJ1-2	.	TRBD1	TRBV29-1	TGCAGCGTCCCCCGACAGGGTAATGGCTACACCTTC	CSVPRQGNGYTF
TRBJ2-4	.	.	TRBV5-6	TGTGCCAGCAGCTTCGGACAGATTCTAGCCAAAAACATTCAGTACTTC	CASSFGQILAKNIQYF
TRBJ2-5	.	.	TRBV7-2	TGTGCCAGCAGCTCGACAGGCATAATGATCCAAGAGACCCAGTACTTC	CASSSTGIMIQETQYF
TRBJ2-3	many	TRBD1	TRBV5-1	TGCGCCAGCAGTGGACAGGGCGCAGATACGCAGTATTTT	CASSGQGADTQYF
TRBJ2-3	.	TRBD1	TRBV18	TGTGCCAGCTCACCGGGACAGCCCGTAGATACGCAGTATTTT	CASSPGQPVDTQYF
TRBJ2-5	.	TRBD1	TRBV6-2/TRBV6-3	TGTGCCAGCGGTTCTCCGGACAGGGCGGAGACCCAGTACTTC	CASGSPDRAETQYF
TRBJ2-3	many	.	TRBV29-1	TGCAGCGTTGAAGGGGACCGGTGGGGCACAGATACGCAGTATTTT	CSVEGDRWGTDTQYF
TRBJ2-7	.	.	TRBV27	TGTGCCAGCGGGCCCCTACAGAGCTACGAGCAGTACTTC	CASGPLQSYEQYF